The 27 T cell receptor beta chains below were found in one sample sequenced in a study of cytomegalovirus exposure and HLA in healthy donors. Researchers ran the PCR with 60 Vbeta and 13 Jbeta primers. TCRdb's copy holds only in-frame clones and misses some; the assay was immunoSEQ multiplex PCR. The sample includes some 130,000 clones. Sequenced sample: PBMCs. The receptor source for this set is a woman aged 35 to 49 in good health and CMV-seronegative.

The J gene is TRBJ2-5, the V gene TRBV7-2, with D perhaps matching TRBD2 (6 bases). The CDR3 consists of 14 residues. The V end lost 4 bases, the J end lost 3 bases, and 12 bases lay between the germline ends. Germline V CDR1 and CDR2: SGHTA, FQGNSA. The CDR3 coding sequence is TGTGCCAGCAGCTACAGTTGGGGGGAAGAGACCCAGTACTTC. It is translated as CASSYSWGEETQYF.

The chain couples TRBV18 to TRBJ2-5, with 7 nucleotides matching TRBD2. Unmatched junction bases numbered 2, after V lost 1 base and J lost 3 bases. The CDR3 extends over 14 amino acids. Germline loops: CDR1 KGHSH, CDR2 LQKENI. CDR3 loop: CASSPLAGEETQYF. The CDR3, as DNA: TGTGCCAGCTCACCACTCGCGGGGGAAGAGACCCAGTACTTC.

V gene TRBV10-2 combines with J gene TRBJ2-5; 12 bases are shared with TRBD2. V lost 1 base to trimming and J lost 5 bases; unmatched junction nucleotides: 8. The CDR3 totals 17 residues. The germline V gene has CDR1 WSHSY and CDR2 SAAADI. The CDR3 DNA is TGCGCCAGCAGTGAGTGGCCTAGCGGGGGGGCCCGGGAGACCCAGTACTTC. Its protein is CASSEWPSGGARETQYF.

The rearrangement links TRBV6-5 to TRBJ2-7; perhaps TRBD2 as D (6 bases). V lost 4 bases and J 2 bases, leaving 15 bases between the germline ends. Germline V lookup: CDR1 MNHEY, CDR2 SVGAGI. This CDR3 is built from 15 residues. CDR3 protein: CASSLAAGSTYEQYF. CDR3 coding DNA: TGTGCCAGCAGTTTGGCGGCGGGGTCTACCTACGAGCAGTACTTC.

The gene calls are TRBV27 and TRBJ2-5; 8 bases are shared with TRBD2. The germline CDR1 and CDR2 sequences are MNHEY and SMNVEV (reference sequence). The CDR3 runs 14 residues. V gave up 2 bases and J gave up 3 bases; unmatched junction bases: 2. CDR3 region: CASSLTSGEETQYF. For the CDR3, the DNA is TGTGCCAGCAGTTTAACTAGCGGTGAAGAGACCCAGTACTTC.

This chain links TRBV14 with TRBJ2-5, with D possibly matching TRBD2 (5 bases). Germline loops: CDR1 SGHDN, CDR2 FVKESK. This CDR3 region has 14 residues. V lost 1 base and J 9 bases, leaving 15 bases between the germline ends. CDR3 bases: TGTGCCAGCAGCCAAGGGTCAGGCGGAGCGGCCCAGTACTTC. Amino acids: CASSQGSGGAAQYF. The full variable domain, in which reference TRBV14 and TRBJ2-5 provide the parts outside the CDR3, is EAGVTQFPSHSVIEKGQTVTLRCDPISGHDNLYWYRRVMGKEIKFLLHFVKESKQDESGMPNNRFLAERTGGTYSTLKVQPAELEDSGVYFCASSQGSGGAAQYFGPGTRLLVL.

This chain joins TRBV28 and TRBJ1-1; TRBD1 is a possible D gene (5 bases). Trimming removed 6 bases from V and 6 bases from J, with 17 bases in between. The CDR3 covers 14 residues. Per germline, CDR1 MDHEN and CDR2 SYDVKM. CDR3 DNA: TGTGCCAGCAGGTTCCTCTCAGGGTCCGCTGAAGCTTTCTTT. Amino acids: CASRFLSGSAEAFF.

The rearrangement uses TRBV5-1 and TRBJ1-3, with TRBD1 as a possible D gene (6 bases). The CDR3 has 15 residues. Trimming pared 0 bases from V and 3 bases from J, leaving 10 bases between. Germline CDR1 and CDR2: SGHRS and YFSETQ. The CDR3 spells CASSLADRNGNTIYF. CDR3 nucleotide sequence: TGCGCCAGCAGCTTGGCGGACAGAAATGGAAACACCATATATTTT.

V is TRBV5-1 and J is TRBJ2-1; the match to TRBD1 covers 10 bases. CDR3 length equals 16 residues. Unmatched junction bases numbered 11, after V lost 3 bases and J lost 8 bases. Per germline, CDR1 SGHRS and CDR2 YFSETQ. CDR3 coding DNA: TGCGCCAGCAGCTCGCGGGGACAGGGGAGAACGGATGAGCAGTTCTTC. Translating it yields CASSSRGQGRTDEQFF.

J is TRBJ2-5 and V is TRBV7-2, with D possibly being TRBD2 (6 bases). The CDR3 runs to 15 residues. V shed 6 bases and J shed 2 bases, with 16 bases lying between them. Germline V gene sequence: CDR1 SGHTA, CDR2 FQGNSA. This chain's CDR3 is CASSPGGRGQETQYF. CDR3 DNA sequence: TGTGCCAGCAGTCCCGGGGGTAGGGGACAAGAGACCCAGTACTTC.

V gene TRBV2 combines with J gene TRBJ1-3; D is ambiguous. Trimming removed 7 bases from V and 4 bases from J, with 8 bases in between. This CDR3 spans 12 amino acids. Per germline, CDR1 SNHLY and CDR2 FYNNEI. The CDR3 DNA reads TGTGCCAGCACTGTATTCGGAAACACCATATATTTT. The encoded protein is CASTVFGNTIYF.

CDR3 in DNA: TGTGCCAGCAGCCCAAACAGGGGGACTGGAAACACCATATATTTT. Protein: CASSPNRGTGNTIYF. V gene TRBV7-3 combines with J gene TRBJ1-3; 8 bases are shared with TRBD1. Germline CDR1 reads SGHTA; CDR2 reads FQGTGA. V dropped 5 bases and J dropped 2; count of bases not matched to a gene: 5. The CDR3 spans 15 residues.

CDR3 sequence: CSVARGRSNTEAFF. The CDR3 DNA reads TGCAGCGTTGCTAGGGGGAGATCGAACACTGAAGCTTTCTTT. The J gene is TRBJ1-1, the V gene TRBV29-1; D possibly corresponds to TRBD1 (6 bases). Per germline, CDR1 SQVTM and CDR2 ANQGSEA. The CDR3 runs to 14 residues. Between the trimmed V and J ends, which lost 4 bases and 1 base, there was a span of 13 bases.

This chain links TRBV11-3 with TRBJ1-3, with a weak D call TRBD1 (5 bases). The CDR3 is made up of 15 amino acids. Germline CDR1 SGHNT, CDR2 YENEEA. Trimming took 0 bases from V and 1 from J, leaving 7 bases between them. The CDR3 DNA sequence: TGTGCCAGCAGCTTAGATGGGACTTCTGGAAACACCATATATTTT. The encoded protein is CASSLDGTSGNTIYF.

The chain has TRBV7-8 and TRBJ1-3, with 8 bases matching TRBD1. Losses at the gene ends were 0 bases for V and 4 bases for J; bases not matched to a gene: 5. The germline CDR1 and CDR2 sequences are SGHVS and FQNEAQ. The CDR3 spans 16 residues. The CDR3 loop reads CASSLAQGARGNTIYF. The CDR3 coding sequence is TGTGCCAGCAGCTTAGCGCAGGGGGCGAGAGGAAACACCATATATTTT.

The chain recombines TRBV7-2 with TRBJ1-1; D not certain. The CDR3 has 13 amino acids. Deletions cut 6 bases from V and 0 bases from J, with 8 bases between. Germline CDR1 and CDR2: SGHTA and FQGNSA. The CDR3 DNA is TGTGCCAGCAGGCGCGCAATGAACACTGAAGCTTTCTTT. Its translation is CASRRAMNTEAFF.

The genes are TRBV18 and TRBJ1-3; 7 bases are a match to TRBD1. Germline CDR1 reads KGHSH; CDR2 reads LQKENI. Losses at the gene ends were 2 bases for V and 6 bases for J; bases not matched to a gene: 13. CDR3 size: 17 residues. The CDR3 is CASSPTRQGFVLNTIYF. As DNA, the CDR3 is TGTGCCAGCTCACCAACGAGACAGGGCTTCGTCCTAAACACCATATATTTT.

A word on this clone: The same CDR3 also results from other DNA sequences found in this sample. The chain has TRBV5-6 and TRBJ1-2; no firm D call. Germline CDR1 and CDR2: SGHDT and YYEEEE. Trimming left V 0 bases short and J 2 bases short, with 5 bases between. CDR3 length: 13 amino acids. CDR3 DNA: TGTGCCAGCAGCTTGGGTCAGAACTATGGCTACACCTTC. Amino acids: CASSLGQNYGYTF.

The chain joins TRBV19 to TRBJ2-3; possible D gene TRBD2, 5 bases. Germline CDR1 and CDR2: LNHDA and SQIVND (reference sequence). This CDR3 region has 13 residues. V gave up 8 bases and J gave up 3 bases, with 12 bases separating them. This chain's CDR3 is CASQTGGTDTQYF. CDR3 coding DNA: TGTGCCAGTCAAACCGGAGGAACAGATACGCAGTATTTT.

J is TRBJ1-1 and V is TRBV19, with 10 bases matching TRBD1. The CDR3 consists of 14 residues. CDR1 and CDR2 from the germline V gene are LNHDA and SQIVND (reference sequence). The ends lost 4 bases at V and 11 bases at J; junction bases unmatched: 10. CDR3 sequence reads: CASSTPTGGAEAFF. CDR3 DNA: TGTGCCAGTAGTACCCCGACAGGGGGCGCGGAGGCTTTCTTT. The full variable domain, with the rest looked up from reference TRBV19 and TRBJ1-1, is DGGITQSPKYLFRKEGQNVTLSCEQNLNHDAMYWYRQDPGQGLRLIYYSQIVNDFQKGDIAEGYSVSREKKESFPLTVTSAQKNPTAFYLCASSTPTGGAEAFFGQGTRLTVV.

The chain employs TRBV7-2 and TRBJ1-6, with 8 positions matching TRBD1. The CDR3 extends over 18 amino acids. Germline assignment: CDR1 SGHTA and CDR2 FQGNSA. With 1 base clipped from V and 4 bases from J, the junction kept 9 bases outside the gene matches. The chain's CDR3 is CASSLVAGRGLYNSPLHF. CDR3 in DNA: TGTGCCAGCAGCTTAGTTGCTGGCAGGGGGCTATATAATTCACCCCTCCACTTT.

The genes are TRBV5-1 and TRBJ2-5, with TRBD1 identical over 7 bases. The J call is uncertain, as TRBJ2-7 better fits the DNA end. CDR1 and CDR2 from the germline V gene are SGHRS and YFSETQ. This CDR3 spans 19 amino acids. The CDR3 region has the DNA TGCGCCAGCAGCTTGGCCGCTCTCCTACCGGGACAGTTTTCCTACGAGCAGTACTTC. This encodes CASSLAALLPGQFSYEQYF.

The genes are TRBV28 and TRBJ2-7; 9 bases align to TRBD1. CDR1 is MDHEN, CDR2 SYDVKM, per germline. The CDR3 has 14 residues. J was trimmed by 3 bases and V by 8 bases; bases with no gene match: 8. In nucleotides, the CDR3 is TGTGCCAGCGTCGGACAGGGGCAAAACTACGAGCAGTACGTC. Protein sequence: CASVGQGQNYEQYV.

The rearrangement joins TRBV6-6 to TRBJ2-1; D ambiguous. The length of the CDR3 is 14 residues. The V end was cut by 2 bases, the J end by 7 bases, with 12 bases between. Germline CDR1 reads MNHNY; CDR2 reads SVGAGI (reference sequence). CDR3 nucleotide sequence: TGTGCCAGCAGTTACGGTGGCACCTGGAATGAGCAGTTCTTC. It encodes CASSYGGTWNEQFF.

The rearrangement links TRBV7-3 to TRBJ1-1; TRBD1 matches 7 bases. Germline loops: CDR1 SGHTA, CDR2 FQGTGA. CDR3 length equals 12 residues. V was clipped by 6 bases and J by 8 bases; unmatched bases: 6. The CDR3, as DNA: TGTGCCAGCAGAACAGGGGATTCGGAAGCTTTCTTT. As protein: CASRTGDSEAFF.

The chain links TRBV7-9 to TRBJ2-4; TRBD1 agrees at 10 bases. The CDR3 contains 15 residues. J gave up 9 bases and V 3 bases, and 8 bases lay outside the gene matches. Germline CDR1 SEHNR, CDR2 FQNEAQ (reference sequence). CDR3 protein: CASSFSRQGAGIQYF. Here the CDR3 DNA reads TGTGCCAGCAGCTTTAGCCGACAGGGGGCAGGCATTCAGTACTTC. Full variable domain (remainder filled in from reference TRBV7-9 and TRBJ2-4): DTGVSQNPRHKITKRGQNVTFRCDPISEHNRLYWYRQTLGQGPEFLTYFQNEAQLEKSRLLSDRFSAERPKGSFSTLEIQRTEQGDSAMYLCASSFSRQGAGIQYFGAGTRLSVL.

The gene calls are TRBV6-5 and TRBJ1-1, with a weak D call TRBD1 (6 bases). With 6 bases removed from V and 1 base from J, the gap between germline ends came to 15 bases. The CDR3 has 15 amino acids. The germline V gene has CDR1 MNHEY and CDR2 SVGAGI. CDR3 loop: CASRDRDKSNTEAFF. CDR3 DNA: TGTGCCAGCAGGGATCGGGACAAATCGAACACTGAAGCTTTCTTT.